The 30 T cell receptor beta chains reported below all come from one sample, sequenced in a study of T cell repertoires in cytomegalovirus infection. MiXCR, run by TCRdb on the reads, gives a single entry per CDR3 protein. Of around 330,000 distinct CDR3 sequences listed, under 20% are singletons. Sequencing used PBMCs. These receptors came from a human donor in good health (CMV status not recorded). Some clones in this sample may be carry-over from other donors' samples.

The chain couples TRBV7-9 to TRBJ2-2; unclear D gene. V lost 2 bases, J lost 3 bases, and 10 bases lay in between. Per the germline V gene, CDR1 is SEHNR and CDR2 is FQNEAQ (reference sequence). This CDR3 region has 15 residues. CDR3 loop: CASSLPPEYTGELFF. CDR3 in DNA: TGTGCCAGCAGCTTACCCCCAGAGTACACCGGGGAGCTGTTTTTT.

This rearrangement joins TRBV7-9 to TRBJ2-5; D uncertain. CDR1 SEHNR and CDR2 FQNEAQ come from the germline V gene (reference sequence). Trimming took 0 bases from V and 1 from J, leaving 9 bases between them. This CDR3 has 15 residues. The CDR3 loop reads CASSLALGFQETQYF. DNA of the CDR3: TGTGCCAGCAGCTTAGCGCTCGGGTTCCAAGAGACCCAGTACTTC.

J is TRBJ2-3 and V is TRBV18, with TRBD1 identical over 7 bases. This CDR3 has 16 amino acids. J gave up 0 bases and V 3 bases, and 6 bases lay outside the gene matches. Germline assignment: CDR1 KGHSH and CDR2 LQKENI. The CDR3 is CASSPRQGLSTDTQYF. The CDR3 bases are TGTGCCAGCTCACCGAGACAGGGATTAAGCACAGATACGCAGTATTTT.

This clonotype was seen at least ten times. The chain joins TRBV28 to TRBJ1-1; the match to TRBD1 covers 8 bases. Unmatched junction bases numbered 9, after V lost 7 bases and J lost 5 bases. Germline V gene lookup returns CDR1 MDHEN and CDR2 SYDVKM. This CDR3 region has 14 residues. DNA of the CDR3: TGTGCCAGCAAATATCCCGGACAGGGAACTGAAGCTTTCTTT. Translating gives CASKYPGQGTEAFF.

The chain uses TRBV15 and TRBJ2-1, with D hard to call. Trimming took 0 bases from V and 5 from J, leaving 23 bases between them. CDR1 is LNHNV, CDR2 YYDKDF, per germline (reference sequence). The CDR3 covers 19 residues. The CDR3: CATSRDSAGSQLFHNEQFF. The DNA for the CDR3 is TGTGCCACCAGCAGAGATTCGGCTGGGTCCCAGTTGTTCCACAATGAGCAGTTCTTC.

The chain links TRBV4-3 to TRBJ1-5; TRBD1 agrees at 7 bases. V lost 3 bases, J lost 4 bases, and 9 bases stayed unmatched. Per the germline V gene, CDR1 is LGHNA and CDR2 is YSLEER. CDR3 length: 16 residues. The CDR3 bases are TGCGCCAGCAGCCAGTACCGACAGGGAGGGAATCAGCCCCAGCATTTT. As protein: CASSQYRQGGNQPQHF.

In its sample, this clonotype was seen many times. The genes are TRBV28 and TRBJ2-5; D unclear. Germline-derived CDR1 and CDR2 are MDHEN and SYDVKM. This CDR3 region has 14 residues. The V end lost 6 bases, the J end lost 1 base, and 12 bases lay between the germline ends. The CDR3 here is CASSTVAIQETQYF. In nucleotides, the CDR3 is TGTGCCAGCAGCACCGTCGCTATCCAAGAGACCCAGTACTTC.

The table lists this clonotype with a few counts. The chain recombines TRBV10-3 with TRBJ2-1; 15 bases align to TRBD2. The germline V gene has CDR1 ENHRY and CDR2 SYGVKD. J lost 8 bases, V lost 0 bases, and 5 bases had no gene match. The length of the CDR3 is 17 residues. CDR3 sequence: CAISESGLAGGVHEQFF. The CDR3 coding sequence is TGTGCCATCAGTGAGTCGGGACTAGCGGGGGGAGTGCATGAGCAGTTCTTC.

This sequence joins TRBV7-9 and TRBJ1-2; TRBD1 matches 11 bases. Germline CDR1 SEHNR, CDR2 FQNEAQ (reference sequence). Trimming cost V 5 bases and J 6 bases; bases outside gene matches: 11. The CDR3 length is 16 residues. The CDR3 nucleotides are TGTGCCAGCAGCCCTCCTTTTGGACAGGGGGCTCATGGCTACACCTTC. Its translation is CASSPPFGQGAHGYTF.

J is TRBJ1-4 and V is TRBV6-2 or TRBV6-3; 9 bases fit TRBD1. CDR3 length equals 13 residues. Germline V gene lookup returns CDR1 MNHEY and CDR2 SVGEGT. V trimming: 8 bases; J trimming: 5 bases; junction bases outside the gene matches: 3. The CDR3 region has the DNA TGTGCCAGCGGGGACAGGGAAAATGAAAAACTGTTTTTT. Its translation is CASGDRENEKLFF.

This clonotype was seen only a few times. The V gene is TRBV28, the J gene TRBJ1-1; D is uncertain. This CDR3 contains 14 residues. CDR1 is MDHEN and CDR2 is SYDVKM in the germline V gene. The germline V and J ends were trimmed by 4 bases and 5 bases, with 14 bases remaining between them. CDR3 DNA: TGTGCCAGCAGTTCGCCCCAGACGGGGACTGAAGCTTTCTTT. Translating it yields CASSSPQTGTEAFF.

The chain's CDR3 is CATSGKGRGNYNEQFF. Written as DNA, the CDR3 is TGTGCCACCAGTGGGAAAGGGAGGGGGAACTACAATGAGCAGTTCTTC. The chain joins TRBV24-1 to TRBJ2-1, with a tentative D call TRBD2 (7 bases). Germline V gene data show CDR1 as KGHDR and CDR2 as SFDVKD. The CDR3 loop spans 16 amino acids. V was pared by 5 bases and J by 3 bases, with 16 bases between.

This clonotype was recorded many times. V and J are TRBV7-2 and TRBJ1-1, with a tentative D call TRBD1 (6 bases). The CDR3 totals 15 residues. V lost 3 bases and J lost 0, with 11 bases in between. Looked up from germline, CDR1 is SGHTA and CDR2 is FQGNSA. The CDR3 DNA reads TGTGCCAGCAGCTTGGCGACAGGATTGAACACTGAAGCTTTCTTT. The encoded protein is CASSLATGLNTEAFF. Supplemented by reference TRBV7-2 and TRBJ1-1, the full variable domain reads GAGVSQSPSNKVTEKGKDVELRCDPISGHTALYWYRQSLGQGLEFLIYFQGNSAPDKSGLPSDRFSAERTGGSVSTLTIQRTQQEDSAVYLCASSLATGLNTEAFFGQGTRLTVV.

This clonotype was detected a few times. The J gene is TRBJ1-2, the V gene TRBV5-5; D uncertain. This CDR3 comprises 14 residues. CDR1 SGHKS and CDR2 YYEKEE come from the germline V gene (reference sequence). The V gene lost 0 bases and the J gene lost 4 bases, with 10 bases spanning the gap. This CDR3 is CASSLGRRGYGYTF. The CDR3 DNA follows: TGTGCCAGCAGCTTGGGTAGACGCGGCTATGGCTACACCTTC.

This clonotype has a handful of counts. The V gene is TRBV27, the J gene TRBJ2-1; 10 bases line up with TRBD2. The CDR3 loop spans 14 amino acids. Germline trimming cut 5 bases from V and 7 bases from J; bases unmatched to any gene: 5. The germline V gene has CDR1 MNHEY and CDR2 SMNVEV (reference sequence). CDR3 sequence reads: CASSQAGGRNEQFF. The CDR3 coding sequence is TGTGCCAGCAGTCAAGCGGGGGGGCGTAATGAGCAGTTCTTC.

This clonotype was detected only a few times. The chain recombines TRBV2 with TRBJ2-3; 8 bases align to TRBD1. With 1 base clipped from V and 7 bases from J, the junction kept 10 bases outside the gene matches. There are 16 residues in the CDR3. Germline lookup yields CDR1 SNHLY and CDR2 FYNNEI. The CDR3 sequence is CASSEGNRGEGYTQYF. The CDR3 DNA reads TGTGCCAGCAGTGAAGGAAACAGGGGGGAAGGGTATACGCAGTATTTT.

V gene TRBV3-1 combines with J gene TRBJ2-7; 8 bases line up with TRBD2. After removal of 4 bases from V and 0 bases from J, the junction contained 5 bases not matched to a gene. This CDR3 is built from 15 residues. CDR1 and CDR2 from the germline V gene are LGHDT and YNNKEL (reference sequence). The CDR3 coding sequence is TGTGCCAGCAGCCCCCAGCGGGGGAGCTCCTACGAGCAGTACTTC. Encoded protein: CASSPQRGSSYEQYF.

This clonotype is labeled medium-sized (0.01 to 0.1%). The chain employs TRBV7-2 and TRBJ2-7, with TRBD2 identical over 7 bases. Germline lookup yields CDR1 SGHTA and CDR2 FQGNSA. V dropped 0 bases and J dropped 9; count of bases not matched to a gene: 11. This CDR3 region has 15 residues. DNA for the CDR3: TGTGCCAGCAGCTTAGCGCTTGGGAGGGGATCGGTGCAGTACTTC. It codes for CASSLALGRGSVQYF.

The chain carries TRBV20-1 and TRBJ1-1; 10 bases map to TRBD1. The CDR3 totals 16 residues. Unmatched junction bases numbered 9, after V lost 5 bases and J lost 0 bases. Per germline, CDR1 DFQATT and CDR2 SNEGSKA (reference sequence). CDR3 nucleotides: TGCAGTGCTGGATCCGGGACAGGGGTCATGAACACTGAAGCTTTCTTT. This gives the protein CSAGSGTGVMNTEAFF.

This clonotype was observed many times. The chain is built from TRBV7-9 and TRBJ1-1; 8 bases line up with TRBD1. This CDR3 has 14 residues. Germline CDR1 reads SEHNR; CDR2 reads FQNEAQ (reference sequence). V lost 5 bases, J lost 5 bases, and 7 bases stayed unmatched. The DNA for the CDR3 is TGTGCCAGCAGCCTCACAGGGGGTGTTACTGAAGCTTTCTTT. Protein: CASSLTGGVTEAFF.

This clonotype was detected many times. The rearrangement links TRBV12-3 or TRBV12-4 to TRBJ1-2, with 10 bases matching TRBD1. This CDR3 is 15 amino acids long. After removal of 5 bases from V and 5 bases from J, the junction contained 8 bases not matched to a gene. DNA of the CDR3: TGTGCCAGCAGTCCTTGGACAGGGGGTGATTATGGCTACACCTTC. Protein: CASSPWTGGDYGYTF.

The gene calls are TRBV12-3 or TRBV12-4 and TRBJ2-3; 8 bases map to TRBD2. The CDR3 sequence is 17 residues long. Trimming took 0 bases from V and 0 from J; bases not matched to a gene: 5. The CDR3 reads CASSLAEVAGSTDTQYF. CDR3 coding DNA: TGTGCCAGCAGTTTAGCGGAGGTAGCGGGGAGCACAGATACGCAGTATTTT.

The J gene is TRBJ1-1, the V gene TRBV27; the D gene is possibly TRBD1 (5 bases). The CDR3 sequence is 14 residues long. Germline V gene lookup returns CDR1 MNHEY and CDR2 SMNVEV (reference sequence). Trimming removed 2 bases at V and 0 bases at J, with 7 bases between. This CDR3 is CASSLLDMNTEAFF. In nucleotides, the CDR3 is TGTGCCAGCAGTTTACTGGACATGAACACTGAAGCTTTCTTT.

This clonotype was picked up many times. The chain is built from TRBV7-2 and TRBJ1-1, with 8 bases lining up with TRBD1. This CDR3 is built from 14 residues. The V gene end was trimmed by 2 bases and the J gene end by 5 bases; junction bases not matched to a gene: 4. Germline values: CDR1 SGHTA, CDR2 FQGNSA. For the CDR3, the DNA is TGTGCCAGCAGCTTAACCAGGGGGCTTACTGAAGCTTTCTTT. It specifies CASSLTRGLTEAFF.

Comments on this clonotype: A single base separates this from a much larger clone, so it may be a read error. The chain is built from TRBV7-2 and TRBJ2-5; perhaps TRBD2 as D (6 bases). CDR3 length: 15 amino acids. Germline loops: CDR1 SGHTA, CDR2 FQGNSA. CDR3 in DNA: TGTGCCAGCAGCTTACGGGTCGGGAGCCAAAAGACCCAGTACTTC. This gives the protein CASSLRVGSQKTQYF.

This clonotype was observed a handful of times. The chain has TRBV20-1 and TRBJ1-4, with 7 bases that match TRBD1. Losses at the gene ends were 1 base for V and 4 bases for J; bases not matched to a gene: 6. This CDR3 has 15 amino acids. Germline V gives CDR1 DFQATT, CDR2 SNEGSKA (reference sequence). The CDR3 coding sequence is TGCAGTGCTAGAGTATCCGGGACAGATAATGAAAAACTGTTTTTT. Its translation: CSARVSGTDNEKLFF.

This clonotype was counted between two and nine times. V is TRBV7-2 and J is TRBJ1-1, with no clear D. Germline V gives CDR1 SGHTA, CDR2 FQGNSA. Trimming stripped 4 bases from V and 2 bases from J, with 11 bases between. The CDR3 has 14 amino acids. The CDR3 coding sequence is TGTGCCAGCAGCTCCCGTAGGCTTAACACTGAAGCTTTCTTT. Its translation: CASSSRRLNTEAFF.

This clonotype was seen ten or more times. V is TRBV12-3 or TRBV12-4 and J is TRBJ1-1; a possible D gene is TRBD1 (5 bases). Between the trimmed V and J ends, which lost 8 bases and 0 bases, there was a span of 22 bases. The CDR3 length is 17 residues. The CDR3 DNA is TGTGCCAGCGGTCACCTCGGAGAGGGGAGTGTGAACACTGAAGCTTTCTTT. Its translation: CASGHLGEGSVNTEAFF.

At least ten counts were recorded for this clonotype. The rearrangement joins TRBV7-2 to TRBJ2-2; D might be TRBD1 (6 bases). V was cut by 2 bases and J by 1 base, with 17 bases left in between. The CDR3 is 18 amino acids. CDR1 and CDR2 from the germline V gene are SGHTA and FQGNSA. This CDR3 is CASSLLVLGAQNTGELFF. As DNA, the CDR3 is TGTGCCAGCAGCTTATTGGTCCTGGGGGCGCAGAACACCGGGGAGCTGTTTTTT.

The chain recombines TRBV20-1 with TRBJ2-5; 12 bases map to TRBD2. CDR3 length: 15 residues. The ends lost 6 bases at V and 2 bases at J; junction bases unmatched: 7. The germline CDR1 and CDR2 sequences are DFQATT and SNEGSKA (reference sequence). The CDR3 DNA is TGCAGTGCGATTGGACTAGCGGGGCAACAAGAGACCCAGTACTTC. It encodes CSAIGLAGQQETQYF.